These 20 T cell receptor beta chains originate from one sample sequenced in a study of kidney transplant recipient with SARS-CoV-2 infection. A single record per CDR3 protein comes from TCRdb applying MiXCR to the reads. The sample consists of under 250,000 distinct CDR3 sequences, less than 35% of them appearing once. The sample was a blood sample, taken at baseline and on day 111 from a kidney transplant recipient. Source of these receptors: a male patient aged 25 to 39 who had COVID-19 and was a kidney transplant recipient. Part of the T cell pool may stem from the graft donor.

This clonotype has at least ten counts. The CDR3: CASSLAGEREQYF. DNA for the CDR3: TGTGCCAGCAGCTTAGCGGGAGAACGCGAGCAGTACTTC. The chain uses TRBV11-2 and TRBJ2-7, with a possible D match to TRBD2 (6 bases). The germline V and J ends were trimmed by 1 base and 6 bases, with 10 bases remaining between them. CDR1 is SGHAT, CDR2 FQNNGV, per germline. The CDR3 has 13 residues.

This clonotype was observed at least ten times. The rearrangement joins TRBV3-1 to TRBJ1-4; 7 nucleotides align to TRBD1. V trimming: 5 bases; J trimming: 13 bases; junction bases outside the gene matches: 7. Germline V CDR1 and CDR2: LGHDT, YNNKEL (reference sequence). This CDR3 has 12 residues. The CDR3 is CASSSTGEGLFF. DNA for the CDR3: TGTGCCAGCAGCTCTACAGGGGAAGGACTGTTTTTT.

This clonotype came up many times. The chain couples TRBV7-2 to TRBJ1-2; no clear D gene. The V and J ends lost 4 bases and 4 bases respectively, with 22 bases between them. The CDR3 runs 17 residues. Germline V gene data show CDR1 as SGHTA and CDR2 as FQGNSA. CDR3 sequence (DNA): TGTGCCAGCAGCTGTCCTATCAGAGACGGAAAGACCTATGGCTACACCTTC. This encodes CASSCPIRDGKTYGYTF.

Ten or more counts support this clonotype. The chain couples TRBV6-2 or TRBV6-3 to TRBJ1-2; unclear D gene. The V end lost 5 bases, the J end lost 4 bases, and 23 bases lay between the germline ends. The germline V gene has CDR1 MNHEY and CDR2 SVGEGT. The CDR3 sequence is 17 residues long. CDR3 nucleotide sequence: TGTGCCAGCAGTATTTTTATCTGCATCGGAAAGACCTATGGCTACACCTTC. Residues: CASSIFICIGKTYGYTF.

Concerning this clonotype: Given a far larger clone just one base away, this is likely a sequencing read error. The chain carries TRBV3-1 and TRBJ2-5, with 9 bases fitting TRBD2. The ends lost 3 bases at V and 11 bases at J; junction bases unmatched: 10. The CDR3 runs to 14 residues. The V gene's germline CDR1 is LGHDT and CDR2 YNNKEL (reference sequence). For the CDR3, the DNA is TGTGCCAGCAGCCAGGGGCTAGCGGGAAGGGAGCAGTACTTC. Protein product: CASSQGLAGREQYF.

The chain is built from TRBV12-1 and TRBJ1-2; whether TRBD1, the table's D call, matches the DNA was not checked. TRBV12-1 counts as a pseudogene. This CDR3 is 17 amino acids long. The CDR3, as DNA: TGTGCCAGCAGCAACGGAACTGTACAGGGAAAGACCTATGGCTACACCTTC. Translating gives CASSNGTVQGKTYGYTF.

This clonotype came up once. A much larger clone differs by one base, so this may be a read error. This chain uses TRBV7-9 with TRBJ1-2; D is perhaps TRBD1 (6 bases). The CDR3 spans 14 residues. Trimming left V 10 bases short and J 7 bases short, with 22 bases between. Germline V CDR1 and CDR2: SEHNR, FQNEAQ (reference sequence). The CDR3 sequence is CANSFDRRGGGYTF. The CDR3 nucleotides read TGTGCCAACAGTTTTGACAGGCGGGGTGGTGGCTACACCTTC.

This clonotype was seen many times. The chain has TRBV25-1 and TRBJ1-2, with 9 bases aligning to TRBD1. Germline V gives CDR1 MGHDK, CDR2 SYGVNS. V lost 10 bases, J lost 6 bases, and 6 bases stayed unmatched. CDR3 size: 12 residues. CDR3 bases: TGTGCCACCCAGGGGACAGGGAATGGCTACACCTTC. It is translated as CATQGTGNGYTF.

This clonotype was detected many times. The chain couples TRBV28 to TRBJ1-5; 9 bases agree with TRBD1. Germline CDR1 and CDR2: MDHEN and SYDVKM. This CDR3 comprises 16 residues. V dropped 8 bases and J dropped 1; count of bases not matched to a gene: 9. The CDR3 loop is CASQSTGGGSNQPQHF. The CDR3 DNA sequence: TGTGCCAGCCAATCAACAGGGGGCGGGAGCAATCAGCCCCAGCATTTT. Together with reference TRBV28 and TRBJ1-5, the CDR3 gives the full variable domain: DVKVTQSSRYLVKRTGEKVFLECVQDMDHENMFWYRQDPGLGLRLIYFSYDVKMKEKGDIPEGYSVSREKKERFSLILESASTNQTSMYLCASQSTGGGSNQPQHFGDGTRLSIL.

This clonotype has a count of ten or more. The chain combines TRBV5-6 with TRBJ1-2; D is uncertain. Germline V lookup: CDR1 SGHDT, CDR2 YYEEEE. This CDR3 contains 16 residues. V was shortened by 7 bases and J by 4 bases, with 23 bases between the two germline ends. CDR3 DNA sequence: TGTGCCAGCGCCGTGGGCAATAGTCGAAAGACCTATGGCTACACCTTC. Encoded protein: CASAVGNSRKTYGYTF. The variable domain in full, with the rest retrieved from reference TRBV5-6 and TRBJ1-2, is DAGVTQSPTHLIKTRGQQVTLRCSPKSGHDTVSWYQQALGQGPQFIFQYYEEEERQRGNFPDRFSGHQFPNYSSELNVNALLLGDSALYLCASAVGNSRKTYGYTFGSGTRLTVV.

The genes are TRBV11-3 and TRBJ2-1; D is undetermined. The CDR3 has 13 residues. Looked up from germline, CDR1 is SGHNT and CDR2 is YENEEA. V gave up 5 bases and J gave up 2 bases, with 7 bases separating them. Here the CDR3 reads CASSPGPYNEQFF. The CDR3 nucleotides read TGTGCCAGCAGCCCCGGGCCCTACAATGAGCAGTTCTTC.

This clonotype was recorded at least ten times. This chain links TRBV6-6 with TRBJ1-2; no firm D call. The germline V and J ends were trimmed by 6 bases and 2 bases, with 22 bases remaining between them. Per germline, CDR1 MNHNY and CDR2 SVGAGI (reference sequence). This CDR3 is 17 amino acids long. The CDR3 region is CASSSRVGGSQNYGYTF. Here the CDR3 DNA reads TGTGCCAGCAGCTCACGTGTGGGAGGATCGCAGAACTATGGCTACACCTTC.

This clonotype was found many times. The chain carries TRBV5-1 and TRBJ2-7, with D possibly matching TRBD1 (6 bases). The CDR3 has 14 amino acids. The germline V and J ends were trimmed by 0 bases and 2 bases, with 9 bases remaining between them. The germline CDR1 and CDR2 sequences are SGHRS and YFSETQ. The CDR3 DNA reads TGCGCCAGCAGCTTGGCGGCAGGGGCCTACGAGCAGTACTTC. Translation: CASSLAAGAYEQYF.

This clonotype was recorded at least ten times. V is TRBV20-1 and J is TRBJ2-7; 8 nucleotides agree with TRBD1. The CDR3 is 12 residues long. V shed 5 bases and J 5 bases; nucleotides not matched to a gene: 5. Germline values: CDR1 DFQATT, CDR2 SNEGSKA (reference sequence). The CDR3 sequence is CSAGGQVHEQYF. The CDR3 bases are TGCAGTGCTGGGGGACAGGTCCACGAGCAGTACTTC.

The sample holds many counts of this clonotype. The rearrangement uses TRBV5-1 and TRBJ2-7, with 11 bases matching TRBD1. CDR1 and CDR2 from the germline V gene are SGHRS and YFSETQ. J was trimmed by 2 bases and V by 6 bases; bases with no gene match: 4. The CDR3 loop spans 14 amino acids. The CDR3 loop reads CASKEGQGAYEQYF. The CDR3 nucleotides are TGCGCCAGCAAGGAGGGACAGGGGGCCTACGAGCAGTACTTC. The full variable domain, with the rest looked up from reference TRBV5-1 and TRBJ2-7, is KAGVTQTPRYLIKTRGQQVTLSCSPISGHRSVSWYQQTPGQGLQFLFEYFSETQRNKGNFPGRFSGRQFSNSRSEMNVSTLELGDSALYLCASKEGQGAYEQYFGPGTRLTVT.

Concerning this clonotype: With a much larger clone just one base away, this may be a read error. This chain connects TRBV29-1 to TRBJ1-3, with D perhaps TRBD1 (5 bases). Germline values: CDR1 SQVTM, CDR2 ANQGSEA. This CDR3 has 13 residues. CDR3 sequence: CSIEDSSGNTIYF. The CDR3 DNA reads TGCAGCATTGAAGACAGCTCTGGAAACACCATATATTTT.

Concerning this clonotype itself: Since a much larger clone is just one base distant, this may be a read error. In DNA form, the CDR3 reads TGCAGTGCCAGGGGGACAGGGAGTAATTCACCCCCCCACTTT. Protein sequence: CSARGTGSNSPPHF. This chain joins TRBV20-1 and TRBJ1-6, with 9 bases matching TRBD1. Germline loops: CDR1 DFQATT, CDR2 SNEGSKA (reference sequence). The CDR3 runs to 14 residues.

This clonotype was seen ten or more times. This rearrangement joins TRBV7-4 to TRBJ1-2; D gene uncertain. Germline V lookup: CDR1 SGHVT, CDR2 SQSDAQ. The CDR3 runs 17 residues. Deletions cut 5 bases from V and 4 bases from J, with 23 bases between. CDR3: CASSTPRSARKTYGYTF. CDR3 DNA sequence: TGTGCCAGCAGCACTCCACGTTCAGCTCGAAAGACCTATGGCTACACCTTC.

A word on this clonotype: This may come from a read error, since a much larger clone is one base off. V and J are TRBV2 and TRBJ1-5; D is uncertain. V lost 7 bases, J lost 2 bases, and 15 bases lay in between. The germline gives CDR1 SNHLY, CDR2 FYNNEI. This CDR3 has 15 amino acids. CDR3 residues: CASTPLGVGNQPQHF. The CDR3 DNA reads as TGTGCCAGCACCCCTCTCGGCGTTGGCAATCAGCCCCAGCATTTT.

In DNA, the CDR3 is TGTGCCAGCAGCACAAGAAGCAAAGGTTGGAAGACCTATGGCTACACCTTC. It translates to CASSTRSKGWKTYGYTF. The rearrangement links TRBV4-2 to TRBJ1-2, with no clear D. Trimming shortened V by 5 bases and J by 4 bases, and 23 bases separated the two germline ends. Per the germline V gene, CDR1 is LGHNA and CDR2 is YNFKEQ. CDR3 length equals 17 residues.